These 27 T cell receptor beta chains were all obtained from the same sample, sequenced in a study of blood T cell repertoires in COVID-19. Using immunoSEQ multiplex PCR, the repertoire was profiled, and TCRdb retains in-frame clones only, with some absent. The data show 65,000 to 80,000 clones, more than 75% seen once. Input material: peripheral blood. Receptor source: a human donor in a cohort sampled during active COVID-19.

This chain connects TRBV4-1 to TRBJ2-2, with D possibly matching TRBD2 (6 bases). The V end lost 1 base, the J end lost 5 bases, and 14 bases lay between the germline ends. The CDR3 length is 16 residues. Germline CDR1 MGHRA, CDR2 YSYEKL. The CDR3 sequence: CASSQGSRAGTGELFF. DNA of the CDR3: TGCGCCAGCAGCCAAGGCAGCAGGGCGGGGACCGGGGAGCTGTTTTTT.

The CDR3 is CSASYRGGEQYF. Written as DNA, the CDR3 is TGCAGTGCTAGTTACAGGGGTGGCGAGCAGTACTTC. The chain carries TRBV20-1 and TRBJ2-7; 7 bases agree with TRBD1. V trimming: 3 bases; J trimming: 6 bases; junction bases outside the gene matches: 5. Germline assignment: CDR1 DFQATT and CDR2 SNEGSKA (reference sequence). CDR3 length: 12 residues.

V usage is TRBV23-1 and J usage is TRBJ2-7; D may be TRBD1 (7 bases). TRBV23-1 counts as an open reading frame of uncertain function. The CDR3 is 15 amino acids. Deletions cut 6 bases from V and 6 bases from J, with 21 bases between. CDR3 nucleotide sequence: TGCGCCAGCAGCCCCCCAAGGAGGGGGCCGTTCGAGCAGTACTTC. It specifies CASSPPRRGPFEQYF.

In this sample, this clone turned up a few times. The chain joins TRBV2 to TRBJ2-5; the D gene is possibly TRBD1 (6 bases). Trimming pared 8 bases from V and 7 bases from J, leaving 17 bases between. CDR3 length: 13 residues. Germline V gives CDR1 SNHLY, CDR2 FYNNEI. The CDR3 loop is CASGGENSGTQYF. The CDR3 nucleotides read TGTGCCAGCGGGGGCGAGAATTCGGGGACCCAGTACTTC.

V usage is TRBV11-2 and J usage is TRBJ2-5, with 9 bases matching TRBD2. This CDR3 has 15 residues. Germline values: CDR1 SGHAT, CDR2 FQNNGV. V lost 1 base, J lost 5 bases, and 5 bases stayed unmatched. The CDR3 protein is CASSLVKAGGETQYF. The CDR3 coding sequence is TGTGCCAGCAGCTTAGTAAAAGCGGGAGGCGAGACCCAGTACTTC. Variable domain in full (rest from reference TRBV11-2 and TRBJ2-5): EAGVAQSPRYKIIEKRQSVAFWCNPISGHATLYWYQQILGQGPKLLIQFQNNGVVDDSQLPKDRFSAERLKGVDSTLKIQPAKLEDSAVYLCASSLVKAGGETQYFGPGTRLLVL.

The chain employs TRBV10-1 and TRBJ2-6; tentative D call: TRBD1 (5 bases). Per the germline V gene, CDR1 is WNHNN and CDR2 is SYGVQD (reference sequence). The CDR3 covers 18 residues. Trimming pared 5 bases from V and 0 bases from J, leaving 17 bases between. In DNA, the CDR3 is TGCGCCAGCAGTACCCATAGGACACAAAGCTCTGGGGCCAACGTCCTGACTTTC. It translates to CASSTHRTQSSGANVLTF.

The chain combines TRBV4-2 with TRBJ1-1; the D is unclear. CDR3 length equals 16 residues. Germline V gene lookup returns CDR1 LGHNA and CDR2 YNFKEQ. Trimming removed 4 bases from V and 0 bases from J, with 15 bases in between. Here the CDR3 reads CASSPEPTDLNTEAFF. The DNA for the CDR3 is TGTGCCAGCAGCCCAGAACCTACAGATCTGAACACTGAAGCTTTCTTT.

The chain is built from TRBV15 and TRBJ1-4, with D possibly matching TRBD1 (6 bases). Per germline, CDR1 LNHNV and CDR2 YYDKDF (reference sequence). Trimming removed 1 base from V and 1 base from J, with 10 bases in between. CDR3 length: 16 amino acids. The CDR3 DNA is TGTGCCACCAGCAGAGGGACGACAGGAACTAATGAAAAACTGTTTTTT. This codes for CATSRGTTGTNEKLFF.

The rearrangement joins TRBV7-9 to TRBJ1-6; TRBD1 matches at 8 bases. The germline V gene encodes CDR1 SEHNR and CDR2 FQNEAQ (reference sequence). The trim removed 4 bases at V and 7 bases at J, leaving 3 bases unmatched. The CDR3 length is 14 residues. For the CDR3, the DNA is TGTGCCAGCAGCTCGACAGGGGAGAATTCACCCCTCCACTTT. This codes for CASSSTGENSPLHF. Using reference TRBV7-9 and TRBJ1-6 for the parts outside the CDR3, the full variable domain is DTGVSQNPRHKITKRGQNVTFRCDPISEHNRLYWYRQTLGQGPEFLTYFQNEAQLEKSRLLSDRFSAERPKGSFSTLEIQRTEQGDSAMYLCASSSTGENSPLHFGNGTRLTVT.

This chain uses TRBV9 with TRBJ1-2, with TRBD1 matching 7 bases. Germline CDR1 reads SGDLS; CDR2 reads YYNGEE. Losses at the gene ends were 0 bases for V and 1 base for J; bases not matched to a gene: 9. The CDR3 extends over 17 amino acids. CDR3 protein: CASSVGGGGSYNYGYTF. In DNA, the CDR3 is TGTGCCAGCAGCGTAGGAGGAGGGGGCAGCTATAACTATGGCTACACCTTC.

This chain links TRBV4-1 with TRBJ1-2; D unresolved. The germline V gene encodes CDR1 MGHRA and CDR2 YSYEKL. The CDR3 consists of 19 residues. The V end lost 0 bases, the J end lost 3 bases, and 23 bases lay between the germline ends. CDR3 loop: CASSQDRTFPRDRDYGYTF. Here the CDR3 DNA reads TGCGCCAGCAGCCAAGACAGAACGTTCCCCCGGGATCGGGACTATGGCTACACCTTC.

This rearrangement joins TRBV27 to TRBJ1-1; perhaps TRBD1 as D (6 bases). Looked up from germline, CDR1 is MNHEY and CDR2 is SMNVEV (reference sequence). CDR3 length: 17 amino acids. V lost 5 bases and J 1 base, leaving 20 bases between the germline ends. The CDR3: CASSDTGKLTGNTEAFF. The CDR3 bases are TGTGCCAGCAGTGATACAGGGAAACTGACGGGGAACACTGAAGCTTTCTTT.

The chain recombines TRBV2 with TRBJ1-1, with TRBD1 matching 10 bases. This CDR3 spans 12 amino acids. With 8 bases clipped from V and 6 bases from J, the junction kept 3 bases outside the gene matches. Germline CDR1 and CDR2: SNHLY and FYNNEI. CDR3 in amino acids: CASRDRGPEAFF. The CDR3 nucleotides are TGTGCCAGCCGGGACAGGGGACCTGAAGCTTTCTTT. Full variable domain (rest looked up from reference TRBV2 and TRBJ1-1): EPEVTQTPSHQVTQMGQEVILRCVPISNHLYFYWYRQILGQKVEFLVSFYNNEISEKSEIFDDQFSVERPDGSNFTLKIRSTKLEDSAMYFCASRDRGPEAFFGQGTRLTVV.

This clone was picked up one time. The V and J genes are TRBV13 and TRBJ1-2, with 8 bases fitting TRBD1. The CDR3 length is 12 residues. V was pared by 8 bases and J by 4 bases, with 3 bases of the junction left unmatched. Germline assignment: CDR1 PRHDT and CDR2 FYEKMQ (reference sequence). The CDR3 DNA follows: TGTGCCAGCGGACAGGGCGCCTATGGCTACACCTTC. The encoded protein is CASGQGAYGYTF.

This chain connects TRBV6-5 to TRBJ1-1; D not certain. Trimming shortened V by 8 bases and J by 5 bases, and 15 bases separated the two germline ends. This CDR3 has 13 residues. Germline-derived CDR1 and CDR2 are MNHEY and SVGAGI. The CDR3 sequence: CASGPSGRTEAFF. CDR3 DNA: TGTGCCAGCGGCCCTTCGGGGAGGACTGAAGCTTTCTTT.

CDR3 nucleotides: TGTGCCAGCCGCTCTGGAAACACCATATATTTT. Translated: CASRSGNTIYF. The chain is built from TRBV12-3 or TRBV12-4 and TRBJ1-3; D uncertain. The V and J ends lost 8 bases and 0 bases respectively, with 2 bases between them. The CDR3 spans 11 residues.

CDR3 region: CASSLAGSGYNEQFF. Here the CDR3 DNA reads TGTGCCAGCAGCTTGGCCGGATCAGGGTACAATGAGCAGTTCTTC. V and J are TRBV5-5 and TRBJ2-1; D possibly corresponds to TRBD1 (5 bases). Trimming took off 0 bases at V and 4 bases at J, with 11 bases between the two ends. CDR1 is SGHKS and CDR2 is YYEKEE in the germline V gene (reference sequence). The CDR3 runs to 15 residues. The full variable domain, completed using reference TRBV5-5 and TRBJ2-1, is DAGVTQSPTHLIKTRGQQVTLRCSPISGHKSVSWYQQVLGQGPQFIFQYYEKEERGRGNFPDRFSARQFPNYSSELNVNALLLGDSALYLCASSLAGSGYNEQFFGPGTRLTVL.

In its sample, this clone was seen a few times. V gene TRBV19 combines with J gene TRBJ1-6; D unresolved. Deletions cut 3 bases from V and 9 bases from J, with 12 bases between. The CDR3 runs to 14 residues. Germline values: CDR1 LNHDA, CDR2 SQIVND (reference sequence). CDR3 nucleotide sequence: TGTGCCAGTAGTATTGCGCGGCGGGGTTCACCCCTCCACTTT. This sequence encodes CASSIARRGSPLHF.

CDR3 region: CASRPALDRGLHEQYF. CDR3 nucleotide sequence: TGTGCCAGCAGACCGGCACTCGACAGGGGGCTGCACGAGCAGTACTTC. The chain joins TRBV27 to TRBJ2-7; 10 positions match TRBD1. V dropped 6 bases and J dropped 5; count of bases not matched to a gene: 13. This CDR3 is built from 16 residues. CDR1 and CDR2 (germline): MNHEY, SMNVEV (reference sequence).

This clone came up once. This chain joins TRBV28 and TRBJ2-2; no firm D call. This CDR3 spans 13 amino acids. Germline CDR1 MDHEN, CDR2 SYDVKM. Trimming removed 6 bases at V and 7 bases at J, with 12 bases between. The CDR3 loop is CASRLGGVGELFF. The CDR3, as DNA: TGTGCCAGCAGGCTAGGTGGCGTCGGGGAGCTGTTTTTT.

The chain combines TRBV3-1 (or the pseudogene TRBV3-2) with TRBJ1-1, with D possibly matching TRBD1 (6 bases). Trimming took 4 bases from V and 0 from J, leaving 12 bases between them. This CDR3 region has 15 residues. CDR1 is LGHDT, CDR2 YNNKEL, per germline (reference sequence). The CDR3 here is CASSPWDTVNTEAFF. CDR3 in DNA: TGTGCCAGCAGCCCCTGGGACACCGTGAACACTGAAGCTTTCTTT.

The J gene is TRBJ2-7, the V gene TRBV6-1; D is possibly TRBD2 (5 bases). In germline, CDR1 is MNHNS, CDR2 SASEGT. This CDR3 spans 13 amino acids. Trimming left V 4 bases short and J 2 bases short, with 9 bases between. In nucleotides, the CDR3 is TGTGCCAGCAGTGTAGCGAGGGCCTACGAGCAGTACTTC. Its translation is CASSVARAYEQYF.

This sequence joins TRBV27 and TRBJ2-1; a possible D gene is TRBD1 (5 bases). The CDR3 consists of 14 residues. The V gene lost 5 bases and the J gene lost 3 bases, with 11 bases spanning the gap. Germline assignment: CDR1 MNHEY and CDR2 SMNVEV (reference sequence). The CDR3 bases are TGTGCCAGCAGTCCCAGACAGAGCTACAATGAGCAGTTCTTC. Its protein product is CASSPRQSYNEQFF.

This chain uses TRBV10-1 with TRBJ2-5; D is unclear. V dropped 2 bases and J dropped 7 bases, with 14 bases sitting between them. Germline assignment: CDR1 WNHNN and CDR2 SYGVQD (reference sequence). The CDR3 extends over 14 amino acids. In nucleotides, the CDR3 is TGCGCCAGCAGTGAGAACCACCAGCGAGGGACCCAGTACTTC. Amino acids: CASSENHQRGTQYF.

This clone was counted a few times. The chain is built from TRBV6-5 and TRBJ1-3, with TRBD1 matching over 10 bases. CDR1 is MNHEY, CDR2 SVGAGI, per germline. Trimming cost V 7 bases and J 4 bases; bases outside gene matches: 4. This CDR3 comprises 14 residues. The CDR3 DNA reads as TGTGCCAGCACCCGACAGGGGGCAGGAAACACCATATATTTT. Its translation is CASTRQGAGNTIYF.

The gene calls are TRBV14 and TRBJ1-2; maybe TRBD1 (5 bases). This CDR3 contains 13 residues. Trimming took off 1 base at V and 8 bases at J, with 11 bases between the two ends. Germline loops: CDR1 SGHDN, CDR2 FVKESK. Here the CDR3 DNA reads TGTGCCAGCAGCCAAGTTCCCGGGGGGGGCTACACCTTC. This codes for CASSQVPGGGYTF.

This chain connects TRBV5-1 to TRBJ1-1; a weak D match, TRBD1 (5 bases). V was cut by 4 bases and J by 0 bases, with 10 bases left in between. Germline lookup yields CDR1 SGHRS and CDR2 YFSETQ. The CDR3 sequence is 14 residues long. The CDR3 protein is CASSPRQMNTEAFF. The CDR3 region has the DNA TGCGCCAGCAGCCCCAGACAGATGAACACTGAAGCTTTCTTT.